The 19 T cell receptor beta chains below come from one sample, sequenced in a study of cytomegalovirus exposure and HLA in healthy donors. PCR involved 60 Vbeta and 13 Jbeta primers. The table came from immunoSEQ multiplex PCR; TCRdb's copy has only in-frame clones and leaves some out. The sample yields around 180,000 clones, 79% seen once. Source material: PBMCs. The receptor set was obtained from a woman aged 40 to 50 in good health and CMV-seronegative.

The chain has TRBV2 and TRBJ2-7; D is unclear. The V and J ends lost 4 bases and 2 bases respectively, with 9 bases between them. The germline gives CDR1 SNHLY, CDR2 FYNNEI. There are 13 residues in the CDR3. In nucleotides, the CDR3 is TGTGCCAGCAGTGGCAGGTCGGCCTACGAGCAGTACTTC. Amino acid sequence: CASSGRSAYEQYF.

CDR3 DNA: TGTGCCAGCAATATAAAAATGAACACTGAAGCTTTCTTT. Translating gives CASNIKMNTEAFF. The chain employs TRBV6-1 and TRBJ1-1; D is uncertain. Per the germline V gene, CDR1 is MNHNS and CDR2 is SASEGT. CDR3 length equals 13 residues. V was shortened by 7 bases and J by 0 bases, with 9 bases between the two germline ends.

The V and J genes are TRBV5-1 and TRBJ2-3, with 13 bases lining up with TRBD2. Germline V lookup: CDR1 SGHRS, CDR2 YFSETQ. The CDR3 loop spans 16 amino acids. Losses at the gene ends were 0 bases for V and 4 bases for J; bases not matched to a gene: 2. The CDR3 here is CASSLVGTSGADTQYF. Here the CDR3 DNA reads TGCGCCAGCAGCTTGGTGGGGACTAGCGGGGCAGATACGCAGTATTTT.

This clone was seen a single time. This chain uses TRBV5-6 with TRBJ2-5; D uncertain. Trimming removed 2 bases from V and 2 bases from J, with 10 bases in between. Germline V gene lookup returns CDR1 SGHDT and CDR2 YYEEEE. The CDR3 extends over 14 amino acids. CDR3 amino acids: CASSFLRDQETQYF. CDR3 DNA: TGTGCCAGCAGCTTTTTACGAGATCAAGAGACCCAGTACTTC.

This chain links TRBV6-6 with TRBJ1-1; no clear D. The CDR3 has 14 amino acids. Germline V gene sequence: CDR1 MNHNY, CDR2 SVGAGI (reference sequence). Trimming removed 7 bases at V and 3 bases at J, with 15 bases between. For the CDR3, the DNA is TGTGCCAGCACCCCCCCCCGCGGGGACACTGAAGCTTTCTTT. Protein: CASTPPRGDTEAFF.

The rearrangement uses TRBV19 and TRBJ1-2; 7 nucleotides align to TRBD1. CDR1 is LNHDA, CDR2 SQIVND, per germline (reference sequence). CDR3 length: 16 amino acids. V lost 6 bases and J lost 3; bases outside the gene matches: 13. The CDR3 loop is CASSKPLIGQDYGYTF. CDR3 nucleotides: TGTGCCAGTAGCAAGCCACTTATAGGACAGGACTATGGCTACACCTTC. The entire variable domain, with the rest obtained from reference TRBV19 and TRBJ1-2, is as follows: DGGITQSPKYLFRKEGQNVTLSCEQNLNHDAMYWYRQDPGQGLRLIYYSQIVNDFQKGDIAEGYSVSREKKESFPLTVTSAQKNPTAFYLCASSKPLIGQDYGYTFGSGTRLTVV.

CDR3 sequence reads: CASSLVQGRAFF. The DNA of the CDR3 is TGTGCCAGCAGCTTAGTTCAGGGGAGAGCTTTCTTT. The chain uses TRBV11-2 and TRBJ1-1; D may be TRBD1 (6 bases). The V gene lost 1 base and the J gene lost 10 bases, with 10 bases spanning the gap. There are 12 residues in the CDR3. The germline gives CDR1 SGHAT, CDR2 FQNNGV.

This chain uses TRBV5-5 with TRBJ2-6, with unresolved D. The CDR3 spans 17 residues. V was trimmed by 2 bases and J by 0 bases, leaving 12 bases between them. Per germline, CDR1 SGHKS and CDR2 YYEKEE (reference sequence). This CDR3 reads CASSFLPLNSGANVLTF. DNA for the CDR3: TGTGCCAGCAGCTTCCTCCCTCTTAACTCTGGGGCCAACGTCCTGACTTTC.

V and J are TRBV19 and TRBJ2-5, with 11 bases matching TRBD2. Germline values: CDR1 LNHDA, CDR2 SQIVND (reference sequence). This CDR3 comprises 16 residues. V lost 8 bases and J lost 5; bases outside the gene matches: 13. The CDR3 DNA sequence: TGTGCCAGTTCCCAGGGGCTAGCGGGGGGCGGGGAGACCCAGTACTTC. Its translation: CASSQGLAGGGETQYF.

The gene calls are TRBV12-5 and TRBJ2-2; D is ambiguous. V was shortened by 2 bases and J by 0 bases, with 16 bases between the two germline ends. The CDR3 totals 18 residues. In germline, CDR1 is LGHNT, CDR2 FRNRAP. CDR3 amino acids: CASGLNPGWVANTGELFF. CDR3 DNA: TGTGCTAGTGGTTTGAACCCCGGGTGGGTAGCGAACACCGGGGAGCTGTTTTTT. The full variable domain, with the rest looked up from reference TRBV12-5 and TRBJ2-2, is DARVTQTPRHKVTEMGQEVTMRCQPILGHNTVFWYRQTMMQGLELLAYFRNRAPLDDSGMPKDRFSAEMPDATLATLKIQPSEPRDSAVYFCASGLNPGWVANTGELFFGEGSRLTVL.

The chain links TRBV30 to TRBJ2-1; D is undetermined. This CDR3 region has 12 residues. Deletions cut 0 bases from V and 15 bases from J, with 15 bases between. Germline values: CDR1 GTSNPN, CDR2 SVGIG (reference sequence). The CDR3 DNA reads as TGTGCCTGGAGTGTAAACGAGCGTACGGCGTTCTTC. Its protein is CAWSVNERTAFF.

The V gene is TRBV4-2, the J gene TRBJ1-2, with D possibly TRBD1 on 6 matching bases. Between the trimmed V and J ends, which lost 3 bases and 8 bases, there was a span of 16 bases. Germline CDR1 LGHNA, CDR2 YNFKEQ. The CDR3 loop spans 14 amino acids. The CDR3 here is CASSQLREGGGYTF. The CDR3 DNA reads TGTGCCAGCAGCCAGCTCAGGGAGGGGGGGGGCTACACCTTC.

CDR3 sequence: CASSEPGGIGYTF. The CDR3 region has the DNA TGTGCCAGCAGTGAACCAGGGGGCATTGGCTACACCTTC. The chain is built from TRBV6-4 and TRBJ1-2; 8 bases match TRBD1. The germline V gene has CDR1 MRHNA and CDR2 SNTAGT. V lost 3 bases, J lost 7 bases, and 4 bases stayed unmatched. This CDR3 has 13 residues.

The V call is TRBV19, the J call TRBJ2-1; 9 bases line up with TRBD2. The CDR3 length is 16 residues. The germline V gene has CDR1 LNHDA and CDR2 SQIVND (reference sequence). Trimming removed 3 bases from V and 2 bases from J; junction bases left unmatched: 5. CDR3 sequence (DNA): TGTGCCAGTAGTATCTTGCGGGGGGGCGCCTACAATGAGCAGTTCTTC. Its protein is CASSILRGGAYNEQFF.

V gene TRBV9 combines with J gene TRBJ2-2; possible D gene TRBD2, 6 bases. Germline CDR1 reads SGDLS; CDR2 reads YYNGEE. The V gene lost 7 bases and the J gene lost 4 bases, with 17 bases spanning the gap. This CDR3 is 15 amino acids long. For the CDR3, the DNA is TGTGCCAGCGGCTCGGGACTCTCGAGCACCGGGGAGCTGTTTTTT. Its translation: CASGSGLSSTGELFF. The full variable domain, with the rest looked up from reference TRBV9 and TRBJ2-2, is DSGVTQTPKHLITATGQRVTLRCSPRSGDLSVYWYQQSLDQGLQFLIQYYNGEERAKGNILERFSAQQFPDLHSELNLSSLELGDSALYFCASGSGLSSTGELFFGEGSRLTVL.

Here the CDR3 DNA reads TGTGCCAGTAGTATGTTAGAGCGGGGATACGAGCAGTACTTC. Protein product: CASSMLERGYEQYF. V and J are TRBV19 and TRBJ2-7, with TRBD2 identical over 7 bases. The length of the CDR3 is 14 residues. V was pared by 3 bases and J by 4 bases, with 6 bases of the junction left unmatched. CDR1 is LNHDA, CDR2 SQIVND, per germline (reference sequence).

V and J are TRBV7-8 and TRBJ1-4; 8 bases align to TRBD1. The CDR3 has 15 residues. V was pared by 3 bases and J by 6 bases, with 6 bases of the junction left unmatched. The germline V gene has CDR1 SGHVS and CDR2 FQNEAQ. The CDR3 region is CASSFLQGADEKLFF. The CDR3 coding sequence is TGTGCCAGCAGCTTCCTTCAGGGGGCGGATGAAAAACTGTTTTTT.

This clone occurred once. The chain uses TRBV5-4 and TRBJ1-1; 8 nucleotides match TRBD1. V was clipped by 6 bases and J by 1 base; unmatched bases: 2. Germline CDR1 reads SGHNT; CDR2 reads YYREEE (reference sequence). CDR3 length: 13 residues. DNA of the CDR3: TGTGCCAGCAACACAGGGGGGAACACTGAAGCTTTCTTT. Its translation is CASNTGGNTEAFF. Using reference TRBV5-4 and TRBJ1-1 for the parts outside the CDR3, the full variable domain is ETGVTQSPTHLIKTRGQQVTLRCSSQSGHNTVSWYQQALGQGPQFIFQYYREEENGRGNFPPRFSGLQFPNYSSELNVNALELDDSALYLCASNTGGNTEAFFGQGTRLTVV.

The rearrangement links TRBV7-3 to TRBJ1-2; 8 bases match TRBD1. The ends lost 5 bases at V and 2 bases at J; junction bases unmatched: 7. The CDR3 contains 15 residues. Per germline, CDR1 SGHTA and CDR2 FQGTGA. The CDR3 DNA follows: TGTGCCAGCAGCCCAACAGGGGGTTCGAACTATGGCTACACCTTC. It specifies CASSPTGGSNYGYTF. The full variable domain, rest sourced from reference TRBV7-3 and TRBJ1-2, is GAGVSQTPSNKVTEKGKYVELRCDPISGHTALYWYRQSLGQGPEFLIYFQGTGAADDSGLPNDRFFAVRPEGSVSTLKIQRTERGDSAVYLCASSPTGGSNYGYTFGSGTRLTVV.